This T cell receptor beta chain was captured by sequencing in a study of long-term antiretroviral therapy in people with HIV. Study observations and caveats: When set beside controls, HIV repertoires had CDR3 length ranges that were narrower. Within the repertoire, clones expanded before ART were dominant at all time points.

At survey level, the immunoSEQ assay was run in its v3.0 version. Libraries were prepared by immunoSEQ multiplex PCR; TCRdb keeps only in-frame clonotypes and omits some of them. Seen here are around 9,800 clones, roughly four fifths observed once, and the top ten hold roughly 18%. The CDR3 totals 14 residues. Germline V gene data show CDR1 as SGDLS and CDR2 as YYNGEE. Trimming pared 0 bases from V and 7 bases from J, leaving 11 bases between. This clone was seen a few times. The antigen is not known. Before they underwent DNA extraction, samples held about 1-11 million cryopreserved PBMC. The origin of this receptor is a man aged 40-50 years with HIV. The chain joins TRBV9 to TRBJ1-3; D ambiguous. Sequenced here: unsorted PBMCs, sampled 1.8 years after starting antiretroviral therapy. CDR3 region: CASSVGGFGNTIYF. CDR3 nucleotides: TGTGCCAGCAGCGTAGGAGGGTTTGGTAACACCATATATTTT.